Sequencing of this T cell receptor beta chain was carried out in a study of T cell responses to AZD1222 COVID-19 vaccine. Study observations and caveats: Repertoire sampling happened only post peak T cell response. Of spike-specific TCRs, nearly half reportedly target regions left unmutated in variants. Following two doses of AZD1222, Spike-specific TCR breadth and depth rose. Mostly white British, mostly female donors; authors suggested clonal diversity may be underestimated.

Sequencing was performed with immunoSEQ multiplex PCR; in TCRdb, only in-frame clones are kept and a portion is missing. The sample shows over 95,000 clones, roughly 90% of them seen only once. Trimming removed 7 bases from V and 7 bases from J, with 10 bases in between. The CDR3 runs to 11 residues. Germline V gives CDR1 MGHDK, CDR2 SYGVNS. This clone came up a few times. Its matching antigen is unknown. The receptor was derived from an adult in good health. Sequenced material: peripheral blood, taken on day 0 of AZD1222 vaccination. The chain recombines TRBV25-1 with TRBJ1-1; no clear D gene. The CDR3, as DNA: TGTGCCAGCAAAGCTTTAATTGAAGCTTTCTTT. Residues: CASKALIEAFF.